The next 15 T cell receptor beta chains were all read from a single sample in a study of blood T cell repertoires in COVID-19. The repertoire was sequenced with immunoSEQ multiplex PCR; TCRdb's copy has only in-frame clones and lacks some. The data show approximately 300,000 clones, roughly 90% seen once. Sequences were obtained from PBMCs or T cells enriched from blood (not recorded which). The origin of the receptors is a woman aged 25 to 39 who had recovered from COVID-19.

For this clone: The germline gene is not matched at one end of the junction; a read error may be the cause. The chain joins TRBV2 to TRBJ2-7; D might be TRBD2 (6 bases). The CDR3 spans 14 residues. Germline assignment: CDR1 SNHLY and CDR2 FYNNEI. CDR3 coding DNA: TGTGCCAGCAGCGCCATACTAAGGGCGGGACTCGTCCTTTTC. Its translation: CASSAILRAGLVLF.

This chain uses TRBV29-1 with TRBJ1-1; the D is unclear. With 8 bases removed from V and 5 bases from J, the gap between germline ends came to 21 bases. This CDR3 is built from 14 residues. Germline V gene lookup returns CDR1 SQVTM and CDR2 ANQGSEA. The CDR3 DNA reads TGCAGCATACCTGGTTCCTTCCCGGGGACTGAAGCTTTCTTT. Amino acids: CSIPGSFPGTEAFF.

This clone came up once. The rearrangement links TRBV5-6 to TRBJ1-4, with TRBD1 matching over 7 bases. After removal of 4 bases from V and 4 bases from J, the junction contained 10 bases not matched to a gene. Germline loops: CDR1 SGHDT, CDR2 YYEEEE. The CDR3 sequence is 16 residues long. The CDR3 DNA reads as TGTGCCAGCAGCACCCAAAGACAGGGTTATAATGAAAAACTGTTTTTT. Translation: CASSTQRQGYNEKLFF.

The chain employs TRBV19 and TRBJ1-6; perhaps TRBD1 as D (5 bases). Trimming pared 1 base from V and 5 bases from J, leaving 21 bases between. CDR1 is LNHDA, CDR2 SQIVND, per germline (reference sequence). This CDR3 has 19 amino acids. Here the CDR3 DNA reads TGTGCCAGTAGTATAGGTCTTCGGCAGGGAGGGCATCATAATTCACCCCTCCACTTT. Translation gives CASSIGLRQGGHHNSPLHF.

The chain combines TRBV28 with TRBJ2-7, with D possibly being TRBD1 (5 bases). V was cut by 8 bases and J by 2 bases, with 10 bases left in between. The germline CDR1 and CDR2 sequences are MDHEN and SYDVKM. The CDR3 consists of 12 residues. In DNA, the CDR3 is TGTGCCAGCGCCTCAGGGCCCTACGAGCAGTACTTC. Amino acid sequence: CASASGPYEQYF.

V is TRBV4-1 and J is TRBJ2-1, with 14 positions matching TRBD2. The CDR3 extends over 16 amino acids. CDR1 is MGHRA and CDR2 is YSYEKL in the germline V gene. V gave up 3 bases and J gave up 12 bases; unmatched junction bases: 10. The CDR3 coding sequence is TGCGCCAGCAGCCATCTACCGGGACTAGCGGGGGAGGGGCAGTTCTTC. It is translated as CASSHLPGLAGEGQFF.

The chain employs TRBV25-1 and TRBJ1-1, with 8 bases fitting TRBD1. After removal of 8 bases from V and 4 bases from J, the junction contained 3 bases not matched to a gene. Germline CDR1 MGHDK, CDR2 SYGVNS. The CDR3 runs 12 residues. CDR3 protein: CASGQGSTEAFF. Here the CDR3 DNA reads TGTGCCAGCGGACAGGGCTCCACTGAAGCTTTCTTT.

This clone was observed once. The V gene is TRBV10-3, the J gene TRBJ2-3; 11 bases line up with TRBD2. After removal of 4 bases from V and 4 bases from J, the junction contained 7 bases not matched to a gene. Per germline, CDR1 ENHRY and CDR2 SYGVKD. The CDR3 covers 16 residues. This CDR3 reads CAISGLAGPLSDTQYF. In DNA, the CDR3 is TGTGCCATCAGTGGACTAGCGGGGCCTCTTTCAGATACGCAGTATTTT.

This chain uses TRBV5-5 with TRBJ1-5; D unclear. Germline CDR1 and CDR2: SGHKS and YYEKEE (reference sequence). This CDR3 is built from 14 residues. With 0 bases removed from V and 4 bases from J, the gap between germline ends came to 8 bases. CDR3 sequence: CASSLVAGNQPQHF. DNA for the CDR3: TGTGCCAGCAGCTTGGTGGCGGGGAATCAGCCCCAGCATTTT.

The rearrangement joins TRBV18 to TRBJ1-5; TRBD1 might be the D (5 bases). V shed 3 bases and J shed 5 bases, with 8 bases lying between them. This CDR3 spans 13 amino acids. Germline V gene data show CDR1 as KGHSH and CDR2 as LQKENI. The CDR3 sequence is CASSPSQDQPQHF. DNA for the CDR3: TGTGCCAGCTCACCGTCACAGGATCAGCCCCAGCATTTT.

The chain uses TRBV24-1 and TRBJ2-3, with TRBD1 matching 9 bases. V lost 3 bases to trimming and J lost 13 bases; unmatched junction nucleotides: 4. CDR3 size: 12 residues. Germline CDR1 is KGHDR and CDR2 is SFDVKD. CDR3 in amino acids: CATSDPGQGEYF. In DNA form, the CDR3 reads TGTGCCACCAGTGATCCGGGACAGGGCGAGTATTTT.

The V call is TRBV11-3, the J call TRBJ2-1; tentatively, D is TRBD1 (5 bases). The CDR3 consists of 15 residues. CDR1 and CDR2 (germline): SGHNT, YENEEA. The V end lost 0 bases, the J end lost 4 bases, and 10 bases lay between the germline ends. CDR3 coding DNA: TGTGCCAGCAGCTTAGAAGAGGCAGGGTACAATGAGCAGTTCTTC. Translation gives CASSLEEAGYNEQFF.

The chain links TRBV21-1 to TRBJ2-1; TRBD2 is the table's D call, not checked against the DNA. TRBV21-1 is marked as a pseudogene. This CDR3 comprises 16 residues. CDR3 in DNA: TGTGCCAGCAGCAAAGCCCAGCGGCACTCCTACAATGAGCAGTTCTTC. Translating gives CASSKAQRHSYNEQFF.

V usage is TRBV4-3 and J usage is TRBJ2-3; 11 bases fit TRBD2. CDR3 length: 20 amino acids. Germline CDR1 is LGHNA and CDR2 is YSLEER. V was pared by 0 bases and J by 0 bases, with 11 bases of the junction left unmatched. Here the CDR3 DNA reads TGCGCCAGCAGCCAAGATCTAACTAGCGGGGGCCGAACTAGCACAGATACGCAGTATTTT. Residues: CASSQDLTSGGRTSTDTQYF.

V is TRBV6-2 or TRBV6-3 and J is TRBJ2-7, with TRBD1 matching over 9 bases. Germline loops: CDR1 MNHEY, CDR2 SVGEGT. This CDR3 region has 16 residues. Unmatched junction bases numbered 8, after V lost 4 bases and J lost 1 base. The CDR3 protein is CASSSNRGLVSYEQYF. The CDR3 DNA is TGTGCCAGCAGTTCAAACAGGGGGCTAGTTTCCTACGAGCAGTACTTC.